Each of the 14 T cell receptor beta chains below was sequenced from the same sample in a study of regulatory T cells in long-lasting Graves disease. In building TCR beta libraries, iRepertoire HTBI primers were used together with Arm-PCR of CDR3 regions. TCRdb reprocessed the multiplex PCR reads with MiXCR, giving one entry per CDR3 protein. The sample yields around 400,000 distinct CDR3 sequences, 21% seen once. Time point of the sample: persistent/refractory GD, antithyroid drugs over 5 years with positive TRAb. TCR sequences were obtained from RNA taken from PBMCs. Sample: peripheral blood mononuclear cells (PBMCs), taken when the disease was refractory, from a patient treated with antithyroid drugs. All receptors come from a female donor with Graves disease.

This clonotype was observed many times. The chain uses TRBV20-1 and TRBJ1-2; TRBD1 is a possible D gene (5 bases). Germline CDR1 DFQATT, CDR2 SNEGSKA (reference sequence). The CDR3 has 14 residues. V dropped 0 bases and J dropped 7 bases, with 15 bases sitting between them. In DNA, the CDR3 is TGCAGTGCTAGAGATAGTAGGGGTCCGAGTGGCTACACCTTC. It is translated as CSARDSRGPSGYTF.

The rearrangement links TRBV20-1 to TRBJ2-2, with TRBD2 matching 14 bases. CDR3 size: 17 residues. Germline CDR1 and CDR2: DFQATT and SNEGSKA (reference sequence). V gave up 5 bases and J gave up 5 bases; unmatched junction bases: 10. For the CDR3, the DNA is TGCAGTGCTCGGACGACTAGCGGGAGGGGAGTAACCGGGGAGCTGTTTTTT. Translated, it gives CSARTTSGRGVTGELFF.

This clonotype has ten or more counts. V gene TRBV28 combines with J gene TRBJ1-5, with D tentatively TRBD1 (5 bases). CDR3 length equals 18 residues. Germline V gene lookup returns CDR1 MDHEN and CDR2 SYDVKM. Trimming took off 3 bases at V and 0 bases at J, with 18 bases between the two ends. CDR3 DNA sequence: TGTGCCAGCAGTTTTCCGACACAGGATCAGGATAGCAATCAGCCCCAGCATTTT. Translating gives CASSFPTQDQDSNQPQHF.

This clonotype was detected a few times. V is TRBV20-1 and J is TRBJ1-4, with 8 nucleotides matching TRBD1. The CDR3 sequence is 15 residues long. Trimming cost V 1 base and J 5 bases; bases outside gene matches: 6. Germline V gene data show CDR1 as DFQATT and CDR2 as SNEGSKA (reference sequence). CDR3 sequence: CSARGPTGANEKLFF. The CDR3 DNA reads TGCAGTGCTAGAGGGCCGACAGGGGCGAATGAAAAACTGTTTTTT.

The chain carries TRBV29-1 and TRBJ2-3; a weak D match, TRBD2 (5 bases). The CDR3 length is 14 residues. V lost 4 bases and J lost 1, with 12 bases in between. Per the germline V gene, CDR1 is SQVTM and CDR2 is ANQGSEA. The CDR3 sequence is CSVGPGSGTDTQYF. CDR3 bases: TGCAGCGTTGGCCCGGGGAGTGGCACAGATACGCAGTATTTT.

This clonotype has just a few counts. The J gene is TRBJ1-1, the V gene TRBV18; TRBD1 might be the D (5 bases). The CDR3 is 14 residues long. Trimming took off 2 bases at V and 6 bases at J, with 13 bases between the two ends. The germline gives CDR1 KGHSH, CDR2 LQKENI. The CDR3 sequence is CASSPSHLGAEAFF. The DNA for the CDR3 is TGTGCCAGCTCACCAAGCCATCTAGGGGCTGAAGCTTTCTTT.

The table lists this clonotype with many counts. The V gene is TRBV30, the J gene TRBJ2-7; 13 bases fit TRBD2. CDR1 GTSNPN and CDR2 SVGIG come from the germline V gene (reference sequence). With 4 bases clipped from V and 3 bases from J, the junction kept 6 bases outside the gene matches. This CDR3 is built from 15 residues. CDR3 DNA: TGTGCCTGGACAGTAGGGACTAGCGGGAACTACGAGCAGTACTTC. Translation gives CAWTVGTSGNYEQYF.

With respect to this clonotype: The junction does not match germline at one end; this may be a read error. CDR3 sequence reads: CASSPQTSGRDNEQCF. The CDR3 coding sequence is TGTGCCAGTAGTCCCCAAACTAGCGGGAGGGACAATGAGCAGTGCTTC. This chain uses TRBV19 with TRBJ2-1; 13 positions agree with TRBD2. Germline V CDR1 and CDR2: LNHDA, SQIVND (reference sequence). CDR3 length equals 16 residues. Full variable domain (rest looked up from reference TRBV19 and TRBJ2-1): DGGITQSPKYLFRKEGQNVTLSCEQNLNHDAMYWYRQDPGQGLRLIYYSQIVNDFQKGDIAEGYSVSREKKESFPLTVTSAQKNPTAFYLCASSPQTSGRDNEQCFGPGTRLTVL.

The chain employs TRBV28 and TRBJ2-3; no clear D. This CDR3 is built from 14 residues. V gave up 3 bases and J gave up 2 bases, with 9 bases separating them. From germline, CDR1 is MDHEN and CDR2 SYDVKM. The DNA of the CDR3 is TGTGCCAGCAGTTTGTGGGATCTCACAGATACGCAGTATTTT. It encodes CASSLWDLTDTQYF.

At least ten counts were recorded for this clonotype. CDR3 nucleotides: TGTGCCAGCAGCTTAGAAGTCGTAGTGTTCCCCGGGGAGCTGTTTTTT. Amino acids: CASSLEVVVFPGELFF. The J gene is TRBJ2-2, the V gene TRBV7-8; D unclear. Trimming took 1 base from V and 6 from J, leaving 15 bases between them. The CDR3 is made up of 16 amino acids. The V gene's germline CDR1 is SGHVS and CDR2 FQNEAQ.

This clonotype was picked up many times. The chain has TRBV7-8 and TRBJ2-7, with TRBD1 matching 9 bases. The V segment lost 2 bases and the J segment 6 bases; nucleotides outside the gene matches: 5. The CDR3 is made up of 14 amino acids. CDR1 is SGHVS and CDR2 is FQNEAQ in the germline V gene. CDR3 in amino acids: CASSLMTGGSEQYF. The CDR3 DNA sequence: TGTGCCAGCAGCTTAATGACAGGGGGTTCCGAGCAGTACTTC.

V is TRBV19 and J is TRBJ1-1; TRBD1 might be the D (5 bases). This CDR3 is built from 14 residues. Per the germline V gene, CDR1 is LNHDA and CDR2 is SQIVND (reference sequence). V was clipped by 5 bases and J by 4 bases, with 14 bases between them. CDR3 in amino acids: CASSPRGGVTEAFF. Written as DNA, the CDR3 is TGTGCCAGTAGTCCTAGGGGCGGGGTCACTGAAGCTTTCTTT.

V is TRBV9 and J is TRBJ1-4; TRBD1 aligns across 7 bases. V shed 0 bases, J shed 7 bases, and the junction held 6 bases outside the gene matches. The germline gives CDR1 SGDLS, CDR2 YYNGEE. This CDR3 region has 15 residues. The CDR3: CASSVGLGGGEKLFF. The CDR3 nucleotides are TGTGCCAGCAGCGTAGGTTTAGGGGGCGGTGAAAAACTGTTTTTT.

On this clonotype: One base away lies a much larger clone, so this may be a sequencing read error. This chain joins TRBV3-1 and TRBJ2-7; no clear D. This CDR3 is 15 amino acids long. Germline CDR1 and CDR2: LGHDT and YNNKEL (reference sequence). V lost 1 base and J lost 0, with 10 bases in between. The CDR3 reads CASSQASHSSYEQYF. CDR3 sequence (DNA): TGTGCCAGCAGCCAAGCCTCTCACAGCTCCTACGAGCAGTACTTC.